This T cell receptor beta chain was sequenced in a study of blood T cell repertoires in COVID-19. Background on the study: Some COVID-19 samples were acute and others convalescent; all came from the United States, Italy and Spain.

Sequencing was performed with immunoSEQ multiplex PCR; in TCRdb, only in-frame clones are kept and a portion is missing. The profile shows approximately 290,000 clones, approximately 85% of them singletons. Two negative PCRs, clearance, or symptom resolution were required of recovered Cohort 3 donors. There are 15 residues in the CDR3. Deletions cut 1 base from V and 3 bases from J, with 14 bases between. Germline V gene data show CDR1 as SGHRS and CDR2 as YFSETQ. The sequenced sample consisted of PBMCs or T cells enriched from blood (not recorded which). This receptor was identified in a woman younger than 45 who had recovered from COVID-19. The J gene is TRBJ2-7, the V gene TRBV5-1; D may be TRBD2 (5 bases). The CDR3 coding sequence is TGCGCCAGCAGCTTGTCCCTGGTAGAGGGCTACGAGCAGTACTTC. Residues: CASSLSLVEGYEQYF.